A selection of T cell receptor beta chains follows, all from one sample in a study of T cells in Graves' hyperthyroidism and ophthalmopathy. TCRdb called the multiplex PCR reads again in MiXCR, with one record for every CDR3 protein. The sample consists of hundreds of thousands of distinct CDR3 sequences, roughly 15% of them appearing once. Specimen: blood. The receptor set was obtained from a woman in her thirties or forties with Graves' ophthalmopathy. The CDR3 runs from the conserved cysteine through the conserved F or W. The D gene is left open where the match is weak. Clone sizes are given selectively: once, few, many, or a class where the clone is expanded.

length: 12
D: .
V: TRBV29-1
size: many
J: TRBJ1-2
CDR3: CSVETDSQENTF
DNA: TGCAGCGTTGAAACCGACAGCCAAGAAAACACCTTC

length: 13
D: .
V: TRBV10-3
size: many
J: TRBJ2-3
CDR3: CAIRHGTADTQYF
DNA: TGTGCCATCAGACACGGGACCGCAGATACGCAGTATTTT

length: 16
D: TRBD1
V: TRBV11-1
size: .
J: TRBJ1-3
CDR3: CASSSGTGFTGNTIYF
DNA: TGTGCCAGCAGTTCCGGGACAGGGTTTACTGGAAACACCATATATTTT

length: 13
D: .
V: TRBV28
size: many
J: TRBJ2-4
CDR3: CASTLGMQNIQYF
DNA: TGTGCCAGCACCCTGGGGATGCAAAACATTCAGTACTTC

length: 17
D: TRBD1
V: TRBV11-3
size: many
J: TRBJ2-5
CDR3: CASSEAPFTGGQETQYF
DNA: TGTGCCAGCAGCGAAGCCCCGTTCACAGGGGGACAAGAGACCCAGTACTTC

length: 15
D: .
V: TRBV10-3
size: .
J: TRBJ1-3
CDR3: CAIKASEGPGNTIYF
DNA: TGTGCCATCAAGGCCAGCGAGGGACCTGGAAACACCATATATTTT

length: 15
D: TRBD1
V: TRBV28
size: many
J: TRBJ2-7
CDR3: CASRPGTGGLYEQYF
DNA: TGTGCCAGCAGACCCGGGACAGGGGGTCTCTACGAGCAGTACTTC

length: 14
D: .
V: TRBV2
size: once
J: TRBJ2-5
CDR3: CASSRNRGEETQYF
DNA: TGTGCCAGCAGCCGAAACCGGGGAGAAGAGACCCAGTACTTC

length: 15
D: .
V: TRBV20-1
size: many
J: TRBJ1-1
CDR3: CSARAATEMNTEAFF
DNA: TGCAGTGCTAGAGCAGCGACAGAAATGAACACTGAAGCTTTCTTT

length: 16
D: TRBD1
V: TRBV2
size: many
J: TRBJ1-5
CDR3: CASSEAKGTGNQPQHF
DNA: TGTGCCAGCAGTGAAGCTAAAGGGACAGGCAATCAGCCCCAGCATTTT

length: 14
D: .
V: TRBV5-1
size: .
J: TRBJ2-2
CDR3: CASSGGLYTGELFF
DNA: TGCGCCAGCAGCGGCGGACTTTACACCGGGGAGCTGTTTTTT

length: 15
D: TRBD2
V: TRBV12-3/TRBV12-4
size: .
J: TRBJ2-7
CDR3: CAIRTSPENHGEQYF
DNA: TGTGCCATCCGGACTAGTCCGGAGAATCATGGCGAGCAGTACTTC

length: 14
D: TRBD1
V: TRBV6-1
size: many
J: TRBJ2-7
CDR3: CASSEGDSLYEQYF
DNA: TGTGCCAGCAGTGAAGGGGACAGTCTCTACGAGCAGTACTTC

length: 15
D: TRBD1
V: TRBV13
size: few
J: TRBJ2-1
CDR3: CASSSGQGLNNEQFF
DNA: TGTGCCAGCAGCTCGGGACAGGGATTGAACAATGAGCAGTTCTTC

length: 15
D: .
V: TRBV10-3
size: many
J: TRBJ2-3
CDR3: CAISDSGLSTDTQYF
DNA: TGTGCCATCAGTGATTCGGGACTCAGCACAGATACGCAGTATTTT

length: 14
D: .
V: TRBV3-1
size: few
J: TRBJ2-7
CDR3: CASSLTAGDYEQYF
DNA: TGTGCCAGCAGCCTGACCGCTGGAGACTACGAGCAGTACTTC

length: 12
D: .
V: TRBV28
size: many
J: TRBJ1-1
CDR3: CASTHGGAGAFF
DNA: TGTGCCAGCACCCATGGAGGGGCGGGGGCTTTCTTT

length: 14
D: .
V: TRBV6-2/TRBV6-3
size: few
J: TRBJ2-1
CDR3: CASSYGERGNEQFF
DNA: TGTGCCAGCAGTTACGGCGAACGGGGCAATGAGCAGTTCTTC

length: 14
D: .
V: TRBV20-1
size: many
J: TRBJ2-7
CDR3: CSATDSPADYEQYF
DNA: TGCAGTGCTACGGACAGTCCCGCGGACTACGAGCAGTACTTC

length: 12
D: .
V: TRBV6-2/TRBV6-3
size: once
J: TRBJ1-1
CDR3: CASSYSVSEAFF
DNA: TGTGCCAGCAGTTACTCGGTTTCGGAAGCTTTCTTT

length: 15
D: .
V: TRBV6-2/TRBV6-3
size: many
J: TRBJ1-5
CDR3: CASSYMGHHNQPQHF
DNA: TGTGCCAGCAGTTACATGGGGCACCACAATCAGCCCCAGCATTTT

length: 14
D: .
V: TRBV7-2
size: many
J: TRBJ1-1
CDR3: CASSLKVPNTEAFF
DNA: TGTGCCAGCAGCTTAAAGGTCCCGAACACTGAAGCTTTCTTT

length: 15
D: TRBD1
V: TRBV19
size: many
J: TRBJ2-2
CDR3: CASTHSTGWTGELFF
DNA: TGTGCCAGTACCCACTCGACAGGGTGGACCGGGGAGCTGTTTTTT

length: 14
D: .
V: TRBV6-2/TRBV6-3
size: .
J: TRBJ2-7
CDR3: CASSYHSGFGEQYF
DNA: TGTGCCAGCAGTTACCATTCGGGATTCGGCGAGCAGTACTTC

length: 14
D: TRBD1
V: TRBV20-1
size: many
J: TRBJ1-2
CDR3: CSARASGGTYGYTF
DNA: TGCAGTGCTAGAGCGTCAGGGGGGACCTATGGCTACACCTTC

length: 13
D: TRBD1
V: TRBV6-1
size: many
J: TRBJ1-5
CDR3: CASSDTGGQPQHF
DNA: TGTGCCAGCAGCGACACAGGGGGTCAGCCCCAGCATTTT

length: 15
D: .
V: TRBV27
size: many
J: TRBJ2-7
CDR3: CASSRVAESSYEQYF
DNA: TGTGCCAGCAGTCGGGTAGCGGAAAGCTCCTACGAGCAGTACTTC

length: 14
D: TRBD2
V: TRBV6-1
size: many
J: TRBJ2-7
CDR3: CASRKLAGRYEQYF
DNA: TGTGCCAGCAGAAAACTAGCGGGAAGATACGAGCAGTACTTC